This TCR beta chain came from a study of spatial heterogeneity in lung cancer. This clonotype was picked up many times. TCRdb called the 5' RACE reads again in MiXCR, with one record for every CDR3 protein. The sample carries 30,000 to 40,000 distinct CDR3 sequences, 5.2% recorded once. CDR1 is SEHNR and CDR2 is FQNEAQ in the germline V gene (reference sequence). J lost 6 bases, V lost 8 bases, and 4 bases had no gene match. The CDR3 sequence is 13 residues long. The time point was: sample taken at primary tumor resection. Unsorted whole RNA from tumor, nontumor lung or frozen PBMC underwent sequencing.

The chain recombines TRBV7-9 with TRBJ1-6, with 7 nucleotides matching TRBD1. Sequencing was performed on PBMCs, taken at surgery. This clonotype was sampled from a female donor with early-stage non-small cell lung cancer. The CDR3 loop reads CASAAGGNSPLHF. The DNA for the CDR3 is TGTGCCAGCGCCGCAGGGGGTAATTCACCCCTCCACTTT. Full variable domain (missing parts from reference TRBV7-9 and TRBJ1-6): DTGVSQNPRHKITKRGQNVTFRCDPISEHNRLYWYRQTLGQGPEFLTYFQNEAQLEKSRLLSDRFSAERPKGSFSTLEIQRTEQGDSAMYLCASAAGGNSPLHFGNGTRLTVT.